This T cell receptor beta chain was retrieved from a study of T cell repertoires in cytomegalovirus infection. This clonotype came up once. TCRdb re-analysed the reads in MiXCR, keeping a single row per CDR3 protein. The sample lists 480,000 or so distinct CDR3 sequences; around 10% were seen once. Sequencing was done on a sample of PBMCs. The TCR sequence derives from a human donor in good health (CMV status not recorded). Some clones in this sample may be carry-over from other donors' samples.

Here the CDR3 reads CASSPARGGETQYF. In DNA form, the CDR3 reads TGCGCCAGCAGCCCCGCCCGGGGGGGAGAGACCCAGTACTTC. The gene calls are TRBV5-1 and TRBJ2-5; TRBD2 matches 8 bases. The CDR3 contains 14 residues. Trimming at V came to 4 bases and at J to 4 bases, leaving 6 bases not matched to a gene. Germline V gives CDR1 SGHRS, CDR2 YFSETQ. The full variable domain, rest sourced from reference TRBV5-1 and TRBJ2-5, is KAGVTQTPRYLIKTRGQQVTLSCSPISGHRSVSWYQQTPGQGLQFLFEYFSETQRNKGNFPGRFSGRQFSNSRSEMNVSTLELGDSALYLCASSPARGGETQYFGPGTRLLVL.